The 32 T cell receptor beta chains given below trace back to one sample, sequenced in a study of type 1 regulatory T cells. A single record per CDR3 protein comes from TCRdb applying MiXCR to the reads. The sample shows 75,000 to 100,000 distinct CDR3 sequences, roughly a third of them seen only once. The specimen was CD4+ T cells, either the whole sample or a sorted fraction (not recorded which). The receptors originated from a human donor in good health.

This clonotype has just a few counts. The chain joins TRBV29-1 to TRBJ1-3; 8 bases are shared with TRBD1. This CDR3 spans 16 amino acids. CDR1 and CDR2 (germline): SQVTM, ANQGSEA. The V gene end was trimmed by 7 bases and the J gene end by 2 bases; junction bases not matched to a gene: 13. DNA of the CDR3: TGCAGCGCCGCCATTGCAGGGGGCGCAGCTGGAAACACCATATATTTT. Encoded protein: CSAAIAGGAAGNTIYF.

In this sample, this clonotype turned up once. The rearrangement links TRBV5-1 to TRBJ2-5; D tentatively fits TRBD1 or TRBD2 (5 bases each). The germline gives CDR1 SGHRS, CDR2 YFSETQ. CDR3 length: 14 amino acids. V gave up 4 bases and J gave up 1 base, with 11 bases separating them. The chain's CDR3 is CASSLGTTQETQYF. The CDR3 DNA reads TGCGCCAGCAGCCTCGGGACGACCCAAGAGACCCAGTACTTC.

The V and J genes are TRBV19 and TRBJ2-7, with 8 bases lining up with TRBD2. V shed 5 bases and J 3 bases; nucleotides not matched to a gene: 9. Germline assignment: CDR1 LNHDA and CDR2 SQIVND (reference sequence). There are 15 residues in the CDR3. The CDR3 DNA sequence: TGTGCCAGTAGTTGGGGTAGCGGGACGAACTACGAGCAGTACTTC. Translated: CASSWGSGTNYEQYF.

The sample holds one count of this clonotype. Here the CDR3 DNA reads TGTGCCAGCAGCCCCGTAGTTTCGACTAATGAAAAACTGTTTTTT. It encodes CASSPVVSTNEKLFF. The gene calls are TRBV7-8 and TRBJ1-4; D ambiguous. From germline, CDR1 is SGHVS and CDR2 FQNEAQ. The V end was cut by 5 bases, the J end by 2 bases, with 12 bases between. The CDR3 contains 15 residues.

The table lists this clonotype with a few counts. The gene calls are TRBV6-5 and TRBJ2-7; 7 positions agree with TRBD2. The CDR3 contains 15 residues. Germline loops: CDR1 MNHEY, CDR2 SVGAGI. V shed 2 bases, J shed 1 base, and the junction held 5 bases outside the gene matches. Here the CDR3 reads CASSYTGGTSYEQYF. The CDR3 nucleotides are TGTGCCAGCAGTTACACCGGGGGGACTTCCTACGAGCAGTACTTC.

This clonotype was seen more than once but under ten times. V and J are TRBV9 and TRBJ2-3; 10 bases are shared with TRBD2. Trimming took 3 bases from V and 3 from J; bases not matched to a gene: 7. The CDR3 consists of 16 residues. CDR1 is SGDLS and CDR2 is YYNGEE in the germline V gene. The CDR3 nucleotides read TGTGCCAGCAGCGCGGAAAGCGGGAGGGCAACAGATACGCAGTATTTT. This codes for CASSAESGRATDTQYF.

This clonotype was recorded a few times. The V call is TRBV12-3 or TRBV12-4, the J call TRBJ2-5, with 7 positions matching TRBD1. V shed 7 bases and J 4 bases; nucleotides not matched to a gene: 6. The CDR3 consists of 13 residues. CDR3 loop: CASTEGARETQYF. CDR3 in DNA: TGTGCCAGCACCGAGGGGGCACGAGAGACCCAGTACTTC.

This clonotype was seen a handful of times. The gene calls are TRBV20-1 and TRBJ1-4; 9 nucleotides line up with TRBD1. The junction had 8 bases not matched to a gene; V was cut back by 3 bases and J by 3 bases. The CDR3 sequence is 16 residues long. Germline-derived CDR1 and CDR2 are DFQATT and SNEGSKA (reference sequence). The CDR3 sequence: CSARGPRTGANEKLFF. DNA for the CDR3: TGCAGTGCTAGGGGGCCCCGGACAGGGGCTAATGAAAAACTGTTTTTT.

The chain uses TRBV20-1 and TRBJ2-1, with D hard to call. The CDR3 contains 17 residues. V was trimmed by 0 bases and J by 3 bases, leaving 18 bases between them. Germline CDR1 and CDR2: DFQATT and SNEGSKA (reference sequence). CDR3 nucleotide sequence: TGCAGTGCTAGAGATCCCTTCCTGACTTTGGGCTACAATGAGCAGTTCTTC. Translation: CSARDPFLTLGYNEQFF.

The J gene is TRBJ2-5, the V gene TRBV20-1; D is ambiguous. V shed 0 bases and J shed 13 bases, with 18 bases lying between them. Germline V gene sequence: CDR1 DFQATT, CDR2 SNEGSKA (reference sequence). The CDR3 contains 13 residues. The CDR3: CSARDQALGVWYF. The CDR3 bases are TGCAGTGCTAGAGATCAGGCGTTAGGTGTCTGGTACTTC.

The V call is TRBV30, the J call TRBJ1-3; a possible D gene is TRBD1 (5 bases). V dropped 0 bases and J dropped 4 bases, with 13 bases sitting between them. The V gene's germline CDR1 is GTSNPN and CDR2 SVGIG (reference sequence). The CDR3 consists of 15 residues. CDR3 sequence (DNA): TGTGCCTGGAGTGTAGTAATAGGGGTCGGAAACACCATATATTTT. This translates into CAWSVVIGVGNTIYF.

The chain uses TRBV20-1 and TRBJ1-1; D uncertain. Looked up from germline, CDR1 is DFQATT and CDR2 is SNEGSKA (reference sequence). This CDR3 contains 19 residues. Trimming took 1 base from V and 0 from J, leaving 24 bases between them. The CDR3 sequence is CSARGRVPDLPLMNTEAFF. The CDR3 DNA reads TGCAGTGCTAGAGGCCGGGTGCCGGACCTGCCTCTAATGAACACTGAAGCTTTCTTT.

The CDR3 protein is CATRQAGTGRTGELFF. CDR3 DNA sequence: TGTGCCACCAGACAAGCCGGGACGGGACGCACCGGGGAGCTGTTTTTT. V is TRBV15 and J is TRBJ2-2; tentatively, D is TRBD1 or TRBD2 (5 bases each). V lost 6 bases and J 4 bases, leaving 18 bases between the germline ends. This CDR3 comprises 16 residues. Germline V gene lookup returns CDR1 LNHNV and CDR2 YYDKDF (reference sequence).

In this sample, this clonotype turned up a few times. The CDR3 bases are TGTGCCAGCAGACGTGTTCGGGACAGCTCCTACGAGCAGTACTTC. This encodes CASRRVRDSSYEQYF. The chain combines TRBV27 with TRBJ2-7; 7 bases line up with TRBD1. The CDR3 is 15 amino acids. J lost 0 bases, V lost 6 bases, and 8 bases had no gene match. The germline V gene has CDR1 MNHEY and CDR2 SMNVEV (reference sequence).

This clonotype occurred many times. This chain uses TRBV18 with TRBJ2-5, with a weak D call TRBD1 (6 bases). The germline gives CDR1 KGHSH, CDR2 LQKENI. Between the trimmed V and J ends, which lost 4 bases and 2 bases, there was a span of 8 bases. The CDR3 length is 13 residues. The CDR3 loop reads CASSRDIQETQYF. The CDR3 DNA follows: TGTGCCAGCTCACGGGACATTCAAGAGACCCAGTACTTC.

The chain links TRBV3-1 to TRBJ2-3; maybe TRBD2 (6 bases). Trimming took off 5 bases at V and 1 base at J, with 22 bases between the two ends. Germline CDR1 and CDR2: LGHDT and YNNKEL (reference sequence). CDR3 length: 18 residues. DNA for the CDR3: TGTGCCAGCAGCGACGTCGGTTCGGGTGGAGGGGGCACAGATACGCAGTATTTT. Encoded protein: CASSDVGSGGGGTDTQYF.

A few counts support this clonotype. V is TRBV27 and J is TRBJ1-4; D may be TRBD1 (6 bases). This CDR3 comprises 16 residues. CDR1 MNHEY and CDR2 SMNVEV come from the germline V gene (reference sequence). Deletions cut 2 bases from V and 4 bases from J, with 14 bases between. This CDR3 reads CASSLPRDTDNEKLFF. Written as DNA, the CDR3 is TGTGCCAGCAGTTTACCCCGGGACACCGATAATGAAAAACTGTTTTTT.

The chain employs TRBV7-9 and TRBJ2-7; 8 bases map to TRBD2. The trim removed 4 bases at V and 8 bases at J, leaving 10 bases unmatched. This CDR3 has 14 residues. Germline V gives CDR1 SEHNR, CDR2 FQNEAQ (reference sequence). The CDR3 DNA is TGTGCCAGCAGCTCCTTAGCGGGATTCTATAAGCAGTACTTC. Translation gives CASSSLAGFYKQYF.

The V gene is TRBV9, the J gene TRBJ2-7, with 13 bases fitting TRBD2. This CDR3 is built from 15 residues. The J segment lost 6 bases and the V segment lost 2 bases, leaving 5 bases of the junction unmatched. Germline-derived CDR1 and CDR2 are SGDLS and YYNGEE. The CDR3 bases are TGTGCCAGCAGCGTCGGACTAGCGGGAGTTAGCGAGCAGTACTTC. Its translation is CASSVGLAGVSEQYF.

The chain recombines TRBV29-1 with TRBJ2-6; TRBD1 is a possible D gene (5 bases). The CDR3 loop spans 14 amino acids. Trimming removed 4 bases at V and 0 bases at J, with 7 bases between. In germline, CDR1 is SQVTM, CDR2 ANQGSEA. The CDR3 DNA sequence: TGCAGCGTTGGACAGTCCTCTGGGGCCAACGTCCTGACTTTC. It codes for CSVGQSSGANVLTF.

This clonotype was found many times. The chain employs TRBV5-5 and TRBJ2-1; weak D call: TRBD2 (5 bases). This CDR3 comprises 13 residues. Deletions cut 5 bases from V and 6 bases from J, with 12 bases between. CDR1 SGHKS and CDR2 YYEKEE come from the germline V gene (reference sequence). The CDR3 bases are TGTGCCAGCAGACCCTCAGAGGGCAATGAGCAGTTCTTC. It codes for CASRPSEGNEQFF.

The chain carries TRBV3-1 and TRBJ2-5; D is undetermined. CDR3 length equals 12 residues. Trimming took off 2 bases at V and 4 bases at J, with 5 bases between the two ends. In germline, CDR1 is LGHDT, CDR2 YNNKEL (reference sequence). CDR3 sequence: CASSQLSETQYF. CDR3 nucleotides: TGTGCCAGCAGCCAACTCTCAGAGACCCAGTACTTC.

A few counts support this clonotype. The V gene is TRBV7-2, the J gene TRBJ2-6; the match to TRBD1 covers 8 bases. Germline CDR1 reads SGHTA; CDR2 reads FQGNSA. J was trimmed by 0 bases and V by 6 bases; bases with no gene match: 10. This CDR3 comprises 18 residues. The CDR3 here is CASRPDRGLRSGANVLTF. The DNA of the CDR3 is TGTGCCAGCAGACCCGACAGGGGCCTTCGCTCTGGGGCCAACGTCCTGACTTTC.

The chain carries TRBV6-2 or TRBV6-3 and TRBJ2-3; D is possibly TRBD2 (6 bases). V lost 8 bases to trimming and J lost 0 bases, with 21 bases between them. From germline, CDR1 is MNHEY and CDR2 SVGEGT. The CDR3 loop spans 17 amino acids. CDR3 nucleotides: TGTGCCAGCCCTTGGGCCTCGGCGGGGATAAGCACAGATACGCAGTATTTT. Translated, it gives CASPWASAGISTDTQYF.

In this sample, this clonotype turned up a few times. V and J are TRBV7-2 and TRBJ1-5; D call uncertain. This CDR3 is 14 amino acids long. CDR1 and CDR2 from the germline V gene are SGHTA and FQGNSA. V lost 0 bases and J lost 3, with 6 bases in between. CDR3 sequence reads: CASSLAGYNQPQHF. The DNA for the CDR3 is TGTGCCAGCAGCTTAGCGGGTTACAATCAGCCCCAGCATTTT.

This clonotype was seen only a few times. This chain links TRBV6-6 with TRBJ2-5, with 9 nucleotides matching TRBD1. Germline trimming cut 8 bases from V and 3 bases from J; bases unmatched to any gene: 7. The CDR3 length is 14 residues. Germline assignment: CDR1 MNHNY and CDR2 SVGAGI (reference sequence). Here the CDR3 reads CASATGTGKETQYF. The CDR3 bases are TGTGCCAGCGCAACCGGGACAGGGAAAGAGACCCAGTACTTC.

The chain employs TRBV4-3 and TRBJ2-1; the D is unclear. This CDR3 comprises 17 residues. V was pared by 0 bases and J by 5 bases, with 17 bases between. Germline loops: CDR1 LGHNA, CDR2 YSLEER. CDR3 protein: CASSQDVRSAGNNEQFF. As DNA, the CDR3 is TGCGCCAGCAGCCAAGACGTCCGAAGCGCTGGAAACAATGAGCAGTTCTTC.

DNA of the CDR3: TGTGCCAGCAGCGACTGGGGGTTCGGCTATGGCTACACCTTC. It encodes CASSDWGFGYGYTF. The chain has TRBV7-2 and TRBJ1-2, with D possibly being TRBD1 (5 bases). Germline CDR1 reads SGHTA; CDR2 reads FQGNSA. The CDR3 spans 14 residues. Between the trimmed V and J ends, which lost 5 bases and 4 bases, there was a span of 14 bases.

The chain couples TRBV11-2 to TRBJ2-7; either TRBD1 or TRBD2 may fit D (5 bases each). The V end was cut by 4 bases, the J end by 4 bases, with 17 bases between. Germline V CDR1 and CDR2: SGHAT, FQNNGV. The CDR3 runs 15 residues. CDR3 sequence (DNA): TGTGCCAGCAGCTCCAGGGTAGGGACCAGATACGAGCAGTACTTC. Encoded protein: CASSSRVGTRYEQYF.

The chain has TRBV6-5 and TRBJ1-2, with TRBD1 matching 8 bases. The CDR3 loop spans 17 amino acids. Trimming took 2 bases from V and 7 from J; bases not matched to a gene: 15. The germline gives CDR1 MNHEY, CDR2 SVGAGI. The CDR3 region has the DNA TGTGCCAGCAGTTACAGCGGACAGGGAGTGGGGGCCCTTGGCTACACCTTC. Its protein product is CASSYSGQGVGALGYTF.

This clonotype was recorded a few times. The rearrangement joins TRBV27 to TRBJ2-5, with TRBD2 as a possible D gene (6 bases). Deletions cut 6 bases from V and 3 bases from J, with 11 bases between. The germline V gene has CDR1 MNHEY and CDR2 SMNVEV (reference sequence). This CDR3 has 13 residues. This CDR3 is CASSREREETQYF. The CDR3, as DNA: TGTGCCAGCAGCCGGGAGAGAGAAGAGACCCAGTACTTC.

This chain joins TRBV20-1 and TRBJ2-7, with 12 nucleotides matching TRBD2. J was trimmed by 2 bases and V by 6 bases; bases with no gene match: 14. Germline-derived CDR1 and CDR2 are DFQATT and SNEGSKA (reference sequence). The CDR3 sequence is 17 residues long. In DNA, the CDR3 is TGCAGTGCAACGAAACCGGGACTAGCGGGTAACCCCTACGAGCAGTACTTC. Encoded protein: CSATKPGLAGNPYEQYF.